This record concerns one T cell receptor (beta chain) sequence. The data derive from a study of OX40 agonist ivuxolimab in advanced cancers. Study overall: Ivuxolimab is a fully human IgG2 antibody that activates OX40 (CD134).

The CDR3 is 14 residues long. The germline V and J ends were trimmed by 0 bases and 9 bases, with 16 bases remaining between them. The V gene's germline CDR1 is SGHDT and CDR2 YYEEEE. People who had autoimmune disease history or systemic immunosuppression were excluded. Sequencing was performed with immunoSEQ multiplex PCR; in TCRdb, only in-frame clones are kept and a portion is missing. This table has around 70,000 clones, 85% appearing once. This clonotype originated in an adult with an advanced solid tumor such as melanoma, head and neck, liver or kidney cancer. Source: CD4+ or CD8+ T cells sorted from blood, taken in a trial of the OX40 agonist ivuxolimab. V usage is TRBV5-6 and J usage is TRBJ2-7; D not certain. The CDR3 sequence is CASSLAAIGFGQYF. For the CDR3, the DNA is TGTGCCAGCAGCTTGGCAGCAATCGGTTTTGGGCAGTACTTC.